The clone carrying this T cell receptor beta chain was seen many times. Its target is unknown. The data are from a study of molecular identifiers for immune sequencing clone quantification. Study-wide results and caveats: Effector cells had over 98% of their molecules in clones above 20 RNA copies, while naive cells had under 1%.

This CDR3 has 17 residues. Sequencing libraries of naive CD8 cells derived from around 20,000 to 990,000 sorted cells with 10%, 30% or 50% RNA. Methods described previously, with TCR primers listed, were used for bulk TCR libraries. A single record per CDR3 protein comes from TCRdb applying MiXCR to the PCR reads. The sample includes about 320,000 distinct CDR3 sequences, roughly a fifth of them seen just once. Sequences were obtained from naive CD8+ T cells from blood, with Jurkat cell RNA spiked in. This sample's subset: FACS-sorted CD8+CD4-CCR7+CD45RA+ naive T cells. This chain joins TRBV21-1 and TRBJ2-5; the D call of TRBD2 is as the table states it, not checked on the DNA. TRBV21-1 is noted as a pseudogene. This clonotype was obtained from a human donor in good health. Some libraries in this study had Jurkat cell RNA spiked in. The CDR3 region is CASFRGFDLAIQETQYF. DNA for the CDR3: TGTGCCAGCTTCCGGGGCTTCGACTTGGCCATCCAAGAGACCCAGTACTTC.